The T cell receptor beta chain described here comes from a study of T cells in Graves' hyperthyroidism and ophthalmopathy. RNA transcripts provided the source from which TCR beta CDR3 regions were amplified. First-round RT-PCR targeting the TCR CDR3 was performed with the HTBI primer set. TCRdb used MiXCR to reprocess the multiplex PCR reads, holding one entry per CDR3 protein. This sample has over 350,000 distinct CDR3 sequences, with roughly 14% found just once. Notes on the study in general: Most clonotypes expanded in the thyroid (above 0.001) were also present in blood.

Germline CDR1 reads KGHSH; CDR2 reads LQKENI. The CDR3 is made up of 15 amino acids. After removal of 6 bases from V and 4 bases from J, the junction contained 6 bases not matched to a gene. Ophthalmopathy patients all had a Clinical Activity Score of at least 3, a NOSPECS grade of at least 4 and disease under 3 months old. In its sample, this clonotype was seen many times. As yet, its antigen is unknown. The receptor's source is a man younger than 35 with Graves' ophthalmopathy. Sequencing was done on a sample of blood. The gene calls are TRBV18 and TRBJ1-4; TRBD1 aligns across 9 bases. CDR3 sequence: CASSPGQGVNEKLFF. CDR3 bases: TGTGCCAGCTCGCCGGGACAGGGTGTTAATGAAAAACTGTTTTTT.